Each of the 28 T cell receptor beta chains below was sequenced from the same sample in a study of shared clonotypes between healthy human individuals. Assay: immunoSEQ multiplex PCR; the TCRdb copy retains only in-frame clones and omits some. Found here are about 490,000 clones, 76% of them singletons; the top ten hold 10% to 15%. Sequencing was carried out using PBMCs. The source of these receptors is a woman in her thirties or forties in good health. Some clones in this sample may be carry-over from other donors' samples.

This clone occurred once. The chain combines TRBV10-3 with TRBJ1-5; D remains unclear. CDR3 length: 14 amino acids. Germline CDR1 and CDR2: ENHRY and SYGVKD. Trimming cost V 0 bases and J 0 bases, with 3 bases left between them. The CDR3: CAISESFSNQPQHF. CDR3 bases: TGTGCCATCAGTGAGTCGTTTAGCAATCAGCCCCAGCATTTT.

CDR3 nucleotide sequence: TGTGCCAGCAGTTTTACCCTTGGAAACACCATATATTTT. Translated, it gives CASSFTLGNTIYF. The genes are TRBV6-5 and TRBJ1-3; unclear D gene. V lost 4 bases and J 3 bases, leaving 7 bases between the germline ends. This CDR3 is 13 amino acids long. Germline V gene data show CDR1 as MNHEY and CDR2 as SVGAGI.

The rearrangement links TRBV5-6 to TRBJ2-3, with D uncertain. V was cut by 1 base and J by 0 bases, with 6 bases left in between. The CDR3 contains 14 residues. The germline gives CDR1 SGHDT, CDR2 YYEEEE. CDR3 sequence (DNA): TGTGCCAGCAGCTTGCCGGTTAGCACAGATACGCAGTATTTT. This gives the protein CASSLPVSTDTQYF.

The chain employs TRBV6-1 and TRBJ2-1, with D hard to call. Germline CDR1 MNHNS, CDR2 SASEGT. The CDR3 runs to 12 residues. V was pared by 7 bases and J by 3 bases, with 7 bases between. CDR3 protein: CASTGSYNEQFF. The CDR3, as DNA: TGTGCCAGCACTGGCAGCTACAATGAGCAGTTCTTC.

This clone was counted a few times. The chain uses TRBV29-1 and TRBJ2-1; the D is unclear. CDR3 length: 10 residues. Deletions cut 5 bases from V and 5 bases from J, with 4 bases between. From germline, CDR1 is SQVTM and CDR2 ANQGSEA. Written as DNA, the CDR3 is TGCAGCGTTTTGAACAATGAGCAGTTCTTC. Protein: CSVLNNEQFF.

The chain has TRBV12-5 and TRBJ1-5; no definite D call. Germline values: CDR1 LGHNT, CDR2 FRNRAP. The CDR3 totals 12 residues. The V end was cut by 6 bases, the J end by 7 bases, with 10 bases between. The CDR3 nucleotides read TGTGCTAGTGGCAACCCCCCCCAGCCCCAGCATTTT. This encodes CASGNPPQPQHF.

This clone was observed many times. Other DNA sequences in this specimen translate into the identical CDR3. The J gene is TRBJ1-2, the V gene TRBV5-4, with D perhaps TRBD1 (5 bases). Trimming removed 4 bases at V and 2 bases at J, with 18 bases between. The germline gives CDR1 SGHNT, CDR2 YYREEE (reference sequence). This CDR3 spans 16 amino acids. The CDR3 DNA is TGTGCCAGCAGCCCGGACAATGGGTTATTGAACTATGGCTACACCTTC. Its protein is CASSPDNGLLNYGYTF.

V usage is TRBV27 and J usage is TRBJ1-5; D is uncertain. The CDR3 is 15 residues long. The V end lost 0 bases, the J end lost 4 bases, and 10 bases lay between the germline ends. CDR1 is MNHEY and CDR2 is SMNVEV in the germline V gene (reference sequence). The DNA of the CDR3 is TGTGCCAGCAGTTTATCCGGCCGGCCAAATCAGCCCCAGCATTTT. Translated, it gives CASSLSGRPNQPQHF.

The rearrangement links TRBV7-3 to TRBJ2-1, with no clear D. The germline V and J ends were trimmed by 8 bases and 10 bases, with 12 bases remaining between them. The germline gives CDR1 SGHTA, CDR2 FQGTGA. The length of the CDR3 is 11 residues. In nucleotides, the CDR3 is TGTGCCAGCGGAACGGCGAACGAGCAGTTCTTC. It encodes CASGTANEQFF.

The chain uses TRBV7-2 and TRBJ1-2; maybe TRBD1 (6 bases). V was cut by 5 bases and J by 2 bases, with 12 bases left in between. This CDR3 has 14 residues. Germline-derived CDR1 and CDR2 are SGHTA and FQGNSA. For the CDR3, the DNA is TGTGCCAGCAGCCCCGGGGGGCAGAACTATGGCTACACCTTC. Protein sequence: CASSPGGQNYGYTF.

The gene calls are TRBV19 and TRBJ2-1, with TRBD1 identical over 11 bases. The CDR3 has 15 residues. Trimming at V came to 3 bases and at J to 7 bases, leaving 5 bases not matched to a gene. Germline loops: CDR1 LNHDA, CDR2 SQIVND (reference sequence). CDR3 in DNA: TGTGCCAGTAGTATCGGACAGGGGGCGTGGAATGAGCAGTTCTTC. Encoded protein: CASSIGQGAWNEQFF.

The chain is built from TRBV18 and TRBJ1-1, with D tentatively TRBD1 (6 bases). The V end was cut by 10 bases, the J end by 5 bases, with 20 bases between. CDR3 size: 14 residues. The V gene's germline CDR1 is KGHSH and CDR2 LQKENI. CDR3 region: CATLWGPEETEAFF. The CDR3 DNA is TGTGCCACCCTTTGGGGGCCAGAGGAGACTGAAGCTTTCTTT.

V gene TRBV15 combines with J gene TRBJ1-4; no clear D. This CDR3 spans 14 amino acids. Looked up from germline, CDR1 is LNHNV and CDR2 is YYDKDF (reference sequence). The V end was cut by 1 base, the J end by 6 bases, with 9 bases between. The CDR3, as DNA: TGTGCCACCAGCAGAGGCCCTTCGGATGAAAAACTGTTTTTT. This gives the protein CATSRGPSDEKLFF.

The V call is TRBV4-3, the J call TRBJ2-6; a possible D gene is TRBD1 (6 bases). V was shortened by 1 base and J by 4 bases, with 11 bases between the two germline ends. The CDR3 covers 16 residues. From germline, CDR1 is LGHNA and CDR2 YSLEER. CDR3 in amino acids: CASSQVGGFGANVLTF. DNA of the CDR3: TGCGCCAGCAGCCAAGTTGGGGGCTTCGGGGCCAACGTCCTGACTTTC.

Turning to this clone: It is likely a read error: a sequence one base away is far more abundant. This chain links TRBV29-1 with TRBJ2-2; TRBD2 matches 10 bases. Looked up from germline, CDR1 is SQVTM and CDR2 is ANQGSEA. CDR3 size: 16 residues. Trimming cost V 4 bases and J 6 bases; bases outside gene matches: 11. The CDR3 here is CSVGASGSLSSGELFF. In DNA, the CDR3 is TGCAGCGTTGGGGCTAGCGGGAGCCTCTCGTCCGGGGAGCTGTTTTTT.

About this clone: Possible read error: a much larger clone is one base away. The V and J genes are TRBV2 and TRBJ2-1; TRBD2 aligns across 9 bases. This CDR3 region has 16 residues. CDR1 is SNHLY, CDR2 FYNNEI, per germline. The CDR3 sequence is CASSESQTSGYNEQLF. The CDR3 DNA follows: TGTGCCAGCAGTGAATCACAGACTAGCGGATACAATGAGCAGCTCTTC.

V and J are TRBV7-8 and TRBJ2-1; 7 nucleotides line up with TRBD2. The CDR3 contains 16 residues. V lost 5 bases and J lost 8; bases outside the gene matches: 15. Germline CDR1 SGHVS, CDR2 FQNEAQ. CDR3 residues: CASSVPRTRVSYEQFF. The CDR3 DNA reads as TGTGCCAGCAGCGTCCCCCGGACTAGGGTTAGTTATGAGCAGTTCTTC.

V is TRBV27 and J is TRBJ1-1; TRBD1 matches at 7 bases. This CDR3 has 14 residues. CDR1 is MNHEY and CDR2 is SMNVEV in the germline V gene (reference sequence). V was clipped by 8 bases and J by 2 bases; unmatched bases: 8. The CDR3 coding sequence is TGTGCCAGCCGACCGACAGGGCTCAACACTGAAGCTTTCTTT. This translates into CASRPTGLNTEAFF.

The chain carries TRBV5-1 and TRBJ2-1, with 9 bases identical to TRBD2. The CDR3 totals 17 residues. Germline V CDR1 and CDR2: SGHRS, YFSETQ. The V gene end was trimmed by 4 bases and the J gene end by 7 bases; junction bases not matched to a gene: 15. The CDR3: CASSLRSMAGGNNEQFF. In DNA form, the CDR3 reads TGCGCCAGCAGCCTACGGAGTATGGCGGGAGGGAATAATGAGCAGTTCTTC. The full variable domain, in which reference TRBV5-1 and TRBJ2-1 provide the parts outside the CDR3, is KAGVTQTPRYLIKTRGQQVTLSCSPISGHRSVSWYQQTPGQGLQFLFEYFSETQRNKGNFPGRFSGRQFSNSRSEMNVSTLELGDSALYLCASSLRSMAGGNNEQFFGPGTRLTVL.

This clone was detected only a few times. The sample contains more than one DNA sequence encoding this CDR3. The genes are TRBV5-4 and TRBJ2-1; D may correspond to TRBD1 or TRBD2 (6 bases each). V was trimmed by 1 base and J by 9 bases, leaving 17 bases between them. The CDR3 contains 15 residues. Germline values: CDR1 SGHNT, CDR2 YYREEE (reference sequence). The CDR3 region is CASSLKEAEGGEQFF. In DNA form, the CDR3 reads TGTGCCAGCAGCTTGAAGGAAGCGGAGGGGGGTGAGCAGTTCTTC.

The chain employs TRBV15 and TRBJ2-7, with 8 bases aligning to TRBD1. The CDR3 contains 15 residues. Germline assignment: CDR1 LNHNV and CDR2 YYDKDF (reference sequence). J lost 2 bases, V lost 3 bases, and 6 bases had no gene match. CDR3 nucleotide sequence: TGTGCCACCAGCAGGGGGACAGGCGAAACCTACGAGCAGTACTTC. It codes for CATSRGTGETYEQYF.

V is TRBV6-1 and J is TRBJ2-7; D not resolved. There are 12 residues in the CDR3. V lost 10 bases and J 0 bases, leaving 10 bases between the germline ends. Germline loops: CDR1 MNHNS, CDR2 SASEGT. This CDR3 is CATISSSYEQYF. For the CDR3, the DNA is TGTGCCACCATTTCCAGCTCCTACGAGCAGTACTTC.

This clone appeared once. The gene calls are TRBV7-7 and TRBJ2-5; TRBD2 agrees at 12 bases. J lost 0 bases, V lost 1 base, and 9 bases had no gene match. This CDR3 region has 19 residues. Germline loops: CDR1 SSHAT, CDR2 FNYEAQ (reference sequence). This CDR3 is CASSLGRLAGAGYQETQYF. The CDR3 DNA sequence: TGTGCCAGCAGCTTAGGCCGACTAGCGGGGGCTGGGTACCAAGAGACCCAGTACTTC.

In this sample, this clone turned up a few times. This same CDR3 is encoded by further DNA sequences in the sample. V is TRBV28 and J is TRBJ1-2, with unresolved D. Per germline, CDR1 MDHEN and CDR2 SYDVKM. V lost 2 bases to trimming and J lost 4 bases, with 5 bases between them. The CDR3 loop spans 12 amino acids. The DNA of the CDR3 is TGTGCCAGCAGTTTAGGTGGCTATGGCTACACCTTC. It yields the protein CASSLGGYGYTF.

The V and J genes are TRBV6-4 and TRBJ1-1; D gene unclear. Germline V gives CDR1 MRHNA, CDR2 SNTAGT. This CDR3 is built from 16 residues. Trimming took off 3 bases at V and 4 bases at J, with 18 bases between the two ends. The CDR3: CASSEDYGPILTEAFF. CDR3 bases: TGTGCCAGCAGTGAGGACTACGGCCCCATTCTCACTGAAGCTTTCTTT.

The rearrangement joins TRBV5-1 to TRBJ2-7, with D unclear. Trimming removed 0 bases at V and 0 bases at J, with 10 bases between. Germline CDR1 is SGHRS and CDR2 is YFSETQ. CDR3 length: 15 residues. CDR3 nucleotides: TGCGCCAGCAGCTTGGACGGACGGCGCTCCTACGAGCAGTACTTC. Translating gives CASSLDGRRSYEQYF.

The rearrangement uses TRBV9 and TRBJ1-2; weak D call: TRBD1 (5 bases). CDR3 length equals 15 residues. Trimming removed 0 bases at V and 5 bases at J, with 14 bases between. CDR1 is SGDLS and CDR2 is YYNGEE in the germline V gene. The CDR3 nucleotides are TGTGCCAGCAGCGTAGACCAGGGTGGTCGGTATGGCTACACCTTC. Translated, it gives CASSVDQGGRYGYTF.

The V and J genes are TRBV2 and TRBJ2-3; 7 positions agree with TRBD2. CDR3 length equals 16 residues. Germline trimming cut 8 bases from V and 1 base from J; bases unmatched to any gene: 12. Germline assignment: CDR1 SNHLY and CDR2 FYNNEI. The CDR3 spells CASESGGSRGTDTQYF. For the CDR3, the DNA is TGTGCCAGCGAATCAGGCGGGAGTAGAGGCACAGATACGCAGTATTTT.